Below, one TCR beta chain is given with its context. Its recognized antigen is unknown. Base qualities are missing; no much larger clone stands one base away. This specimen comes from a study of graft-versus-host responses after intestinal transplantation (dated by TCRdb to the early 2020s). Background for the entire study: Multivisceral, liver-intestinal, or isolated intestinal transplants were received by the recipients. Donor T cell macrochimerism was defined as a peak of at least 4% donor T cells among recipient peripheral blood mononuclear cells. The cohort enrolled 20 to 30 intestinal transplant recipients, one of whom was a retransplant, and a few patients without pretransplant specimens were excluded. Rather than going through the commercial service, samples from a few later patients were sequenced in-house on an Illumina MiSeq and processed with MiXCR. Every recipient was given anti-thymocyte globulin induction, then maintenance tacrolimus and steroids for roughly three years. Graft-versus-host and host-versus-graft alloreactive T cell clones were tracked in the graft, circulation and bone marrow after intestinal transplantation using bulk TCR-beta CDR3 sequencing. Alloreactive clones were identified by sequencing pre-transplant mixed lymphocyte reaction products and comparing them with unstimulated pre-transplant donor and recipient T cells.

The CDR3 runs 15 residues from the cysteine to the phenylalanine. Only the CDR3 region is kept as DNA, spanning 45 bases read in frame from base 1. The germline V gene (reference sequence) specifies LNHDA as CDR1 and SQIVND as CDR2. Trimming removed 5 bases from V and 3 bases from J; the gene matches leave 7 bases unexplained. The meaning of the sample's time point label: cells obtained before transplantation from donor or recipient. CD3+CD4+ and CD3+CD8+ populations were FACS-sorted from unstimulated pre-transplant donor and recipient cells taken from spleen or lymph nodes. Here is what the overall study found, with its caveats: Early after transplant, peak levels of circulating GvH clones were associated with declines in HvG clones. In patients with donor T cell macrochimerism, the allografts had high GvH to HvG T cell clonal ratios. The relatively low number and heterogeneity of intestinal transplant patients limited the conclusions. GvH clones were found in recipient bone marrow, and some of the GvH clones appeared earlier in ileal mucosa or blood, which is consistent with an intestinal mucosal origin.

The library was produced with the immunoSEQ multiplex PCR assay. In most patients, genomic DNA was isolated using the Qiagen DNeasy Blood and Tissue Kit and sent frozen to Adaptive Biotechnologies for TCR sequencing. For most patients, genomic DNA was subjected to high-throughput TCR-beta CDR3 sequencing by Adaptive Biotechnologies. The study's processing was this. TCR sequencing data for 18 patients were retrieved from Adaptive's ImmunoSEQ software; three other patients were processed with MiXCR and VDJtools. To correct CD4 versus CD8 sorting errors, sequences present in both subsets at a frequency ratio below 5:1 were removed. CDR3 nucleotide sequences shared by donor and recipient were removed because the origin of these sequences could not be assigned. At least 2-fold expansion over unstimulated cells and a minimum CFSE-low frequency of 0.002% (template counts) or 0.001% (read counts) were required for clones to be classified as alloreactive. Clones were considered mappable if detected in sequenced pre-transplant spleen, lymph node, or MLR CFSE-low populations of the donor or recipient. Cumulative frequency of alloreactive clones was calculated as a percentage of all sequences weighted by copy number. TCRdb limited this immuneACCESS table to in-frame rearrangements with V and J called. A share of clones is missing; checked studies link under half to unresolved V genes, and the rest is unexplained. V and J calls and clone size follow that table, whereas D and trimming were derived from the DNA. The sample profile shows tens of thousands of clones; approximately 93% of them were found once. The ten largest clones take up 0.22% of the sample.

The material was unstimulated CD4+ T cells sorted from spleen or lymph node cells, obtained before transplant. Recombination connected TRBV19 to TRBJ1-3; the central 7 bases match TRBD1. This receptor was obtained from a human donor who was the organ donor for an intestinal transplant. The DNA is as follows: TGTGCCAGTAGTGCACCGACAGGGTTTGGAAACACCATATATTTT. Protein translation: CASSAPTGFGNTIYF.